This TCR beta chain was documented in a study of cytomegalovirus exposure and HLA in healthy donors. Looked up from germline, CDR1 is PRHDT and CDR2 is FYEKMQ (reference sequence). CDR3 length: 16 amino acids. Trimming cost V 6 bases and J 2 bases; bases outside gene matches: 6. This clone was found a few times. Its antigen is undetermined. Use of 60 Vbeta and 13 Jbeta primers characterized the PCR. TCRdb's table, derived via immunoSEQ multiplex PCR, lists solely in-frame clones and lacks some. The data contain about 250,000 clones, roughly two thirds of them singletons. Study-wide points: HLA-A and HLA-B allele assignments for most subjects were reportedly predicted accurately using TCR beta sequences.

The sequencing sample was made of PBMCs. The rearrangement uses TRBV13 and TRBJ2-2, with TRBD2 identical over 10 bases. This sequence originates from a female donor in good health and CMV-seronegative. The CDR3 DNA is TGTGCCAGCAGGAGGGGGACTAGCGAAAACACCGGGGAGCTGTTTTTT. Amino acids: CASRRGTSENTGELFF.